The present entry profiles one TCR beta chain with its context. Its antigen remains unidentified. These data belong to a study of T cell responses to AZD1222 COVID-19 vaccine. General study results and limits: The reported proportion of spike-specific TCRs targeting unmutated variant regions was nearly half. The CD4 TCRs associated with vaccination extended across spike and predominated at 160-218 and 743-854. It was only after the peak T cell response that any repertoires were sampled. Clonal diversity was possibly underestimated; the donors were predominantly white British and more often female.

TCRdb's table, derived via immunoSEQ multiplex PCR, lists solely in-frame clones and lacks some. The sample yields about 130,000 clones, 65% to 90% seen once. Trimming removed 6 bases from V and 4 bases from J, with 13 bases in between. Germline CDR1 reads SNHLY; CDR2 reads FYNNEI. The CDR3 contains 14 residues. This clonotype was obtained from an adult who received the MenACWY meningococcal vaccine as a control. Here the sequenced sample was peripheral blood, taken 28 days after the second dose of the MenACWY control vaccine. The V gene is TRBV2, the J gene TRBJ2-1; D not certain. As DNA, the CDR3 is TGTGCCAGCAGCCATAATGACCCGTACAATGAGCAGTTCTTC. Protein sequence: CASSHNDPYNEQFF.